A single sample is the source of the 9 T cell receptor beta chains below, sequenced in a study of blood T cell repertoires in COVID-19. TCRdb keeps only in-frame clones here, not all; method: immunoSEQ multiplex PCR. In the table there are 90,000 or so clones, roughly 80% of which are singletons. Input material: peripheral blood. The receptors stem from a human donor in a cohort sampled during active COVID-19.

This chain joins TRBV7-3 and TRBJ2-3, with D tentatively TRBD2 (5 bases). V shed 2 bases and J shed 2 bases, with 8 bases lying between them. CDR3 length equals 14 residues. Germline V gives CDR1 SGHTA, CDR2 FQGTGA. CDR3: CASSLERATDTQYF. In DNA, the CDR3 is TGTGCCAGCAGCTTAGAGAGGGCCACAGATACGCAGTATTTT.

The chain links TRBV19 to TRBJ2-7; 7 nucleotides line up with TRBD2. This CDR3 region has 14 residues. Germline loops: CDR1 LNHDA, CDR2 SQIVND (reference sequence). V shed 7 bases, J shed 6 bases, and the junction held 12 bases outside the gene matches. The DNA for the CDR3 is TGTGCCAGTAACGAAGCGGGAAGTCGGAGCGAGCAGTACTTC. It is translated as CASNEAGSRSEQYF.

V is TRBV29-1 and J is TRBJ1-5; a possible D gene is TRBD1 (5 bases). The germline V gene has CDR1 SQVTM and CDR2 ANQGSEA. This CDR3 contains 14 residues. The germline V and J ends were trimmed by 4 bases and 4 bases, with 14 bases remaining between them. CDR3 nucleotides: TGCAGCGTTGGGGGAGGGGCAGAGAATCAGCCCCAGCATTTT. Amino acids: CSVGGGAENQPQHF.

The rearrangement joins TRBV6-1 to TRBJ2-3, with 9 bases aligning to TRBD2. This CDR3 comprises 15 residues. From germline, CDR1 is MNHNS and CDR2 SASEGT. The ends lost 2 bases at V and 4 bases at J; junction bases unmatched: 4. CDR3 sequence: CASSEQAGGPDTQYF. CDR3 DNA sequence: TGTGCCAGCAGTGAACAGGCGGGAGGGCCAGATACGCAGTATTTT.

The chain couples TRBV7-9 to TRBJ1-1; possible D gene TRBD1, 6 bases. Germline V gives CDR1 SEHNR, CDR2 FQNEAQ (reference sequence). V gave up 4 bases and J gave up 1 base, with 10 bases separating them. CDR3 size: 14 residues. The CDR3 region is CASSSGGRNTEAFF. The CDR3 DNA reads TGTGCCAGCAGCTCCGGGGGGCGGAACACTGAAGCTTTCTTT.

The chain has TRBV6-1 and TRBJ2-7, with 10 bases identical to TRBD2. The germline V gene has CDR1 MNHNS and CDR2 SASEGT. J was trimmed by 4 bases and V by 4 bases; bases with no gene match: 10. This CDR3 spans 16 amino acids. CDR3 in amino acids: CASSAIGLAVDYEQYF. CDR3 in DNA: TGTGCCAGCAGTGCGATCGGACTAGCGGTGGATTACGAGCAGTACTTC.

CDR3 protein: CASSEWSSGTTDTQYF. In DNA, the CDR3 is TGTGCCAGCTCAGAATGGTCTAGCGGGACGACAGATACGCAGTATTTT. The J gene is TRBJ2-3, the V gene TRBV18; 9 bases fit TRBD2. The CDR3 runs 16 residues. Germline CDR1 and CDR2: KGHSH and LQKENI. V lost 5 bases, J lost 3 bases, and 9 bases stayed unmatched.

This chain uses TRBV6-6 with TRBJ1-1; D gene uncertain. V lost 7 bases and J lost 0, with 15 bases in between. Germline values: CDR1 MNHNY, CDR2 SVGAGI (reference sequence). This CDR3 region has 15 residues. The CDR3 sequence is CASMRGGGVNTEAFF. The CDR3 coding sequence is TGTGCCAGCATGAGAGGAGGTGGGGTGAACACTGAAGCTTTCTTT.

This clone was seen a handful of times. This chain connects TRBV27 to TRBJ1-1; unclear D gene. The CDR3 length is 14 residues. V lost 6 bases and J 0 bases, leaving 11 bases between the germline ends. Germline assignment: CDR1 MNHEY and CDR2 SMNVEV (reference sequence). CDR3 bases: TGTGCCAGCAGCTACTCCGGGATGAACACTGAAGCTTTCTTT. Translated, it gives CASSYSGMNTEAFF.